Each of the 11 T cell receptor beta chains below was sequenced from the same sample in a study of Ad26.COV2.S vaccination and SARS-CoV-2 variants (dated by TCRdb to 2020 to 2023). Receptors were amplified or captured by the immunoSEQ multiplex PCR assay. The source is immuneACCESS, and TCRdb retained only in-frame sequences with V and J called. Part of the clones is not carried over; for the studies checked, unresolved V genes explain less than half of this, and the remainder is unexplained. The sample contains just over 350,000 clones, about 85% of them found a single time. Of the sample, around 3.3% falls within the top ten clones. This sample's treatment or condition label indicates: around 19 received Ad26.COV2.S at low or high dose, single or two shots; several received placebo; per-sample allocation not given. For vaccine and placebo recipients, the sequenced repertoires came from samples collected on day 63 after the first injection.

The sequenced sample was peripheral blood, obtained in a trial of Ad26.COV2.S vaccine versus placebo. These receptor sequences come from a person aged 18-65 years who received the Ad26.COV2.S COVID-19 vaccine or a placebo.

This clone was detected only a few times. The rearrangement uses TRBV9 and TRBJ2-7; possibly TRBD1 for D (5 bases). Germline CDR1 and CDR2: SGDLS and YYNGEE. This CDR3 spans 11 amino acids. V was pared by 3 bases and J by 6 bases, with 7 bases between. In nucleotides, the CDR3 is TGTGCCAGCAGCGCGCAGGGCGAGCAGTACTTC. Translation: CASSAQGEQYF.

The V gene is TRBV18, the J gene TRBJ2-2, with D unclear. The V end was cut by 4 bases, the J end by 2 bases, with 2 bases between. This CDR3 is built from 12 residues. CDR1 KGHSH and CDR2 LQKENI come from the germline V gene. CDR3 protein: CASSRNTGELFF. The CDR3 coding sequence is TGTGCCAGCTCACGAAACACCGGGGAGCTGTTTTTT. Based on the CDR3 plus reference TRBV18 and TRBJ2-2, the full variable domain is NAGVMQNPRHLVRRRGQEARLRCSPMKGHSHVYWYRQLPEEGLKFMVYLQKENIIDESGMPKERFSAEFPKEGPSILRIQQVVRGDSAAYFCASSRNTGELFFGEGSRLTVL.

The V gene is TRBV19, the J gene TRBJ1-2, with D maybe TRBD1 (6 bases). Trimming removed 7 bases at V and 7 bases at J, with 19 bases between. This CDR3 contains 14 residues. Germline lookup yields CDR1 LNHDA and CDR2 SQIVND (reference sequence). CDR3 bases: TGTGCCAGTAACCATGGGGACATCAAGGCTGGCTACACCTTC. Amino acids: CASNHGDIKAGYTF. Drawing the rest from reference TRBV19 and TRBJ1-2, the complete variable domain is DGGITQSPKYLFRKEGQNVTLSCEQNLNHDAMYWYRQDPGQGLRLIYYSQIVNDFQKGDIAEGYSVSREKKESFPLTVTSAQKNPTAFYLCASNHGDIKAGYTFGSGTRLTVV.

The chain links TRBV30 to TRBJ1-2, with TRBD1 as a possible D gene (5 bases). The CDR3 consists of 10 residues. V shed 7 bases and J shed 7 bases, with 10 bases lying between them. In germline, CDR1 is GTSNPN, CDR2 SVGIG (reference sequence). This chain's CDR3 is CAFMGGGYTF. The CDR3 nucleotides read TGTGCCTTCATGGGGGGTGGCTACACCTTC.

The chain employs TRBV27 and TRBJ1-2; D perhaps matches TRBD1 (5 bases). The CDR3 loop spans 14 amino acids. V lost 6 bases to trimming and J lost 4 bases, with 15 bases between them. Germline V gives CDR1 MNHEY, CDR2 SMNVEV (reference sequence). CDR3 DNA: TGTGCCAGCAGGATGGACACCTTTACCTATGGCTACACCTTC. It specifies CASRMDTFTYGYTF.

The chain carries TRBV5-1 and TRBJ1-3, with a weak D call TRBD1 (5 bases). V gave up 0 bases and J gave up 6 bases, with 13 bases separating them. Germline CDR1 is SGHRS and CDR2 is YFSETQ. The CDR3 has 15 residues. CDR3 sequence (DNA): TGCGCCAGCAGCTTGGTGGCGGGGACGGAAAACACCATATATTTT. It yields the protein CASSLVAGTENTIYF. The variable domain in full, completed from reference TRBV5-1 and TRBJ1-3, reads KAGVTQTPRYLIKTRGQQVTLSCSPISGHRSVSWYQQTPGQGLQFLFEYFSETQRNKGNFPGRFSGRQFSNSRSEMNVSTLELGDSALYLCASSLVAGTENTIYFGEGSWLTVV.

The rearrangement uses TRBV3-1 (or the pseudogene TRBV3-2) and TRBJ1-2; weak D call: TRBD1 (6 bases). Between the trimmed V and J ends, which lost 3 bases and 8 bases, there was a span of 16 bases. Germline values: CDR1 LGHDT, CDR2 YNNKEL (reference sequence). The CDR3 is 14 residues long. The CDR3 DNA reads as TGTGCCAGCAGCCAGGTAATTACAGGGAAAGGCTACACCTTC. This codes for CASSQVITGKGYTF.

The rearrangement uses TRBV27 and TRBJ2-7; D tentatively fits TRBD1 or TRBD2 (6 bases each). The V gene's germline CDR1 is MNHEY and CDR2 SMNVEV (reference sequence). Trimming pared 0 bases from V and 7 bases from J, leaving 22 bases between. This CDR3 is 17 amino acids long. CDR3 loop: CASSLSGGPRSDDEQYF. For the CDR3, the DNA is TGTGCCAGCAGTTTATCAGGGGGGCCGCGGTCGGATGATGAGCAGTACTTC.

The table lists this clone with a count of one. The chain employs TRBV18 and TRBJ2-1; no definite D call. The CDR3 loop spans 16 amino acids. Trimming took off 3 bases at V and 0 bases at J, with 12 bases between the two ends. Germline-derived CDR1 and CDR2 are KGHSH and LQKENI. CDR3 protein: CASSPLGLTSYNEQFF. The CDR3 DNA reads as TGTGCCAGCTCACCCCTCGGCCTAACCTCCTACAATGAGCAGTTCTTC.

Of note for this clone: Sequence at one end of the junction differs from germline and may be a read error. The chain combines TRBV19 with TRBJ2-3; 8 positions match TRBD2. Germline V lookup: CDR1 LNHDA, CDR2 SQIVND (reference sequence). The CDR3 covers 14 residues. This CDR3 reads CASSILLGAGGHSF. In DNA, the CDR3 is TGTGCCAGTAGTATCCTCTTAGGTGCGGGGGGCCATAGTTTT.

The chain employs TRBV18 and TRBJ1-4; the match to TRBD1 covers 7 bases. The CDR3 loop spans 16 amino acids. The germline V gene has CDR1 KGHSH and CDR2 LQKENI. V was pared by 8 bases and J by 3 bases, with 12 bases of the junction left unmatched. Here the CDR3 DNA reads TGTGCCAGCGCCCCACCTGCCGGGACAGCTAATGAAAAACTGTTTTTT. It codes for CASAPPAGTANEKLFF.